The 11 T cell receptor beta chains in this list originate from one sample, sequenced in a study of HIV-infected patients and healthy controls. Alpha and beta constant-region primers primed reverse transcription of 400 to 500 ng RNA. Each of the alpha and beta chains got its own library through chain-specific third strand synthesis with indices. TCRdb ran MiXCR on the 5' RACE reads and lists one entry per CDR3 protein. Among under 20,000 distinct CDR3 sequences, 10% were seen once, and the ten largest hold 3.1%. All unsorted peripheral T cells were captured because whole blood was used without fractionation. Material: blood. These receptors were collected from an adult in good health.

This clonotype was seen at least ten times. This chain's CDR3 is CATTKGGVEQYF. The DNA of the CDR3 is TGTGCCACCACCAAAGGGGGTGTCGAGCAGTACTTC. J is TRBJ2-7 and V is TRBV6-2 or TRBV6-3, with D tentatively TRBD1 (6 bases). V lost 10 bases and J 6 bases, leaving 16 bases between the germline ends. The CDR3 consists of 12 residues. From germline, CDR1 is MNHEY and CDR2 SVGEGT.

This clonotype was picked up many times. The chain links TRBV29-1 to TRBJ2-5, with a possible D match to TRBD1 (5 bases). Deletions cut 1 base from V and 6 bases from J, with 21 bases between. The CDR3 runs to 16 residues. Germline V gives CDR1 SQVTM, CDR2 ANQGSEA. CDR3 coding DNA: TGCAGCGTTGAAGTTACACAAGGGGCAGCGAGTCAGACCCAGTACTTC. Encoded protein: CSVEVTQGAASQTQYF.

As for this clonotype: A read error may explain this, as a much larger clone is one base away. The V call is TRBV18, the J call TRBJ1-2; D uncertain. V lost 3 bases, J lost 1 base, and 15 bases lay in between. This CDR3 contains 16 residues. Looked up from germline, CDR1 is KGHSH and CDR2 is LQKENI. The CDR3 nucleotides are TGTGCCAGCTCACCCCAGGAGAGGGCCGGTAACTATGGCTACACCTTC. Translated: CASSPQERAGNYGYTF.

J is TRBJ2-1 and V is TRBV2; no clear D gene. Trimming removed 7 bases at V and 15 bases at J, with 13 bases between. Per the germline V gene, CDR1 is SNHLY and CDR2 is FYNNEI. CDR3 length: 10 residues. The CDR3 loop reads CASNEFRMFF. As DNA, the CDR3 is TGTGCCAGCAACGAGTTTAGAATGTTCTTC.

By proportion, this clonotype is medium-sized (0.01 to 0.1%). This chain links TRBV7-2 with TRBJ1-4, with TRBD1 as a possible D gene (5 bases). The CDR3 contains 16 residues. Germline lookup yields CDR1 SGHTA and CDR2 FQGNSA. Trimming cost V 3 bases and J 8 bases, with 19 bases left between them. CDR3 sequence: CASSFKTGGSGEKLFF. CDR3 in DNA: TGTGCCAGCAGCTTTAAAACCGGGGGGTCTGGGGAAAAACTGTTTTTT.

By sample fraction, this clonotype is medium-sized (0.01 to 0.1%). The V call is TRBV30, the J call TRBJ2-1, with D perhaps TRBD1 or TRBD2 (5 bases each). The length of the CDR3 is 13 residues. Germline V CDR1 and CDR2: GTSNPN, SVGIG (reference sequence). V dropped 2 bases and J dropped 5 bases, with 10 bases sitting between them. The CDR3 DNA sequence: TGTGCCTGGAGTCCTGGGACGCACAATGAGCAGTTCTTC. This sequence encodes CAWSPGTHNEQFF.

This clonotype was seen a handful of times. This chain links TRBV5-1 with TRBJ2-2, with 13 bases that match TRBD2. J gave up 2 bases and V 0 bases, and 4 bases lay outside the gene matches. CDR1 is SGHRS and CDR2 is YFSETQ in the germline V gene. The CDR3 runs to 18 residues. The CDR3 region is CASSLGLAGGLNTGELFF. The CDR3, as DNA: TGCGCCAGCAGCTTGGGACTAGCGGGAGGATTAAACACCGGGGAGCTGTTTTTT. Looking up the rest from reference TRBV5-1 and TRBJ2-2 gives the full variable domain: KAGVTQTPRYLIKTRGQQVTLSCSPISGHRSVSWYQQTPGQGLQFLFEYFSETQRNKGNFPGRFSGRQFSNSRSEMNVSTLELGDSALYLCASSLGLAGGLNTGELFFGEGSRLTVL.

This clonotype has a handful of counts. V is TRBV5-1 and J is TRBJ2-7; D is unresolved. This CDR3 region has 12 residues. V lost 0 bases and J 4 bases, leaving 5 bases between the germline ends. The germline gives CDR1 SGHRS, CDR2 YFSETQ. As DNA, the CDR3 is TGCGCCAGCAGCTTGGTCGGGTACGAGCAGTACTTC. Translating it yields CASSLVGYEQYF.

In its sample, this clonotype is medium-sized. This chain joins TRBV4-2 and TRBJ2-7; 9 positions match TRBD2. The CDR3 is 13 residues long. Unmatched junction bases numbered 4, after V lost 6 bases and J lost 4 bases. Germline-derived CDR1 and CDR2 are LGHNA and YNFKEQ. CDR3 nucleotides: TGTGCCAGCAGTCTAGCGGGAAGTTACGAGCAGTACTTC. Protein product: CASSLAGSYEQYF.

There are a few counts of this clonotype. The chain is built from TRBV6-2 or TRBV6-3 and TRBJ1-5; TRBD1 aligns across 7 bases. Looked up from germline, CDR1 is MNHEY and CDR2 is SVGEGT. Trimming took 6 bases from V and 6 from J; bases not matched to a gene: 8. The length of the CDR3 is 14 residues. CDR3 in DNA: TGTGCCAGCAGGGGCACAGGGGAGGTTCAGCCCCAGCATTTT. It specifies CASRGTGEVQPQHF.

V gene TRBV6-1 combines with J gene TRBJ2-3; TRBD2 agrees at 15 bases. CDR1 and CDR2 (germline): MNHNS, SASEGT. The CDR3 spans 16 residues. Trimming removed 3 bases from V and 9 bases from J; junction bases left unmatched: 7. The CDR3 spells CASSDGGTSGRHTQYF. DNA for the CDR3: TGTGCCAGCAGTGATGGTGGGACTAGCGGGAGGCACACGCAGTATTTT.